The TCR beta chain described here comes from a study of PD-L1 blockade in urothelial cancer (dated by TCRdb to the late 2010s). Looking at the study overall: All patients started therapy in the mid-2010s and received atezolizumab 1,200 mg intravenously every 3 weeks. About 90% of the 29 patients were males with bladder-origin urothelial cancer, and about 65% of the roughly 30 reported a prior smoking history. An ECOG performance status of 0 or 1 was recorded for the patients, and 0 to 3 prior chemotherapy regimens had been received by the patients. Blood samples were analyzed 3 weeks after the start of treatment (second dose) and 6 weeks after the start of treatment. A median of about 150,000 T cells and approximately 86,000 unique TCRs was obtained from blood samples, and a median clonality of roughly 0.08 was observed. An exploratory multi-omic analysis was conducted of the somatic, immune and clinical correlates of response to PD-L1 blockade with atezolizumab in urothelial cancer. Pretreatment tumor samples, along with matched peripheral blood serially collected before and after atezolizumab treatment, were subjected to TCR sequencing. Durable clinical benefit was defined as a progression-free survival longer than 6 months, and TCR features were additionally tested against progression-free survival and overall survival. In the same patients who had TCR sequencing, pretreatment tumors also underwent whole exome sequencing and RNA sequencing. Durable clinical benefit was achieved by nine patients and was not achieved by 20 patients. Pretreatment blood TCR-seq was available for twenty-nine patients, at least one posttreatment blood collection was obtained for 25 or so patients, and tumor TCR-seq was available for 25 or so patients.

General conclusions and limits of the study: At 3 weeks after the start of treatment, tumor-associated TCR clones in peripheral blood had expanded more in patients with durable benefit (n ≈ 22, p = 0.022). A pretreatment peripheral blood TCR clonality below the median was linked to improved progression-free and overall survival. Because of the small sample size (n ≈ 31) and the many exploratory analyses performed, the results are intended to be regarded as hypothesis-generating.

The CDR3 holds 15 amino acids from the cysteine to the phenylalanine. The retained sequence is limited to the CDR3, 45 bases, with the frame set at the first base. At the junction V is shortened by 4 bases and J by 1 base; bases outside the gene matches: 5. For CDR1 and CDR2, the germline V gene lists SGHRS and YFSETQ. Details on this clone: Its cognate antigen has yet to be identified. No base qualities exist here, and no much larger clone lies one base off it.

The sample's time point, from its label and the paper: pretreatment peripheral blood. The cohort comprised nearly 30 patients with locally advanced or metastatic urothelial carcinoma treated at Memorial Sloan Kettering on a trial protocol. Peripheral blood mononuclear cells were collected from each patient pretreatment and during treatment, giving between 1 and 8 total time points per patient. The Qiagen DNeasy Blood extraction kit was used to purify genomic DNA from total PBMCs and tumor samples. PBMCs were collected pretreatment and during treatment, and were isolated and stored as previously described. To estimate absolute template abundance from read counts, synthetic TCR analog templates were spiked into each PCR. The immunoSEQ assay used bias-controlled V and J gene primers to amplify TCRbeta CDR3 regions from genomic DNA. Rearranged TCRbeta segments were sequenced at approximately 20X coverage. The study's own analysis went as follows. Clustering was used to correct sequencing errors, and CDR3s were annotated against IMGT to assign V, D and J genes. Downstream analyses used only productive TCRbeta rearrangements, leaving out any out-of-frame or stop-codon sequences. Clonality was computed as one minus Shannon entropy normalized by the log of the number of unique productive sequences. Clones differing between time points or between blood and tumor were identified by Fisher's exact test with Benjamini-Hochberg correction at adjusted p below 0.01. Drawn from immuneACCESS, this table holds only the in-frame rearrangements with V and J called that TCRdb kept. Clones are partly lost; checked studies trace under half to an unresolved V gene and leave the rest unexplained. From that table come the V and J calls and clone size; the DNA was used to work out D and trimming. The sample table contains roughly 90,000 clones; only one count was recorded for roughly 90% of them. 0.97% of the sample rests with the top ten.

This TCR came from a woman older than 75 with urothelial cancer. Sequenced here: PBMCs, sampled around atezolizumab (anti-PD-L1) treatment. The rearranged segments are TRBV5-1 and TRBJ1-1, and TRBD1 matches 9 of the central bases. The bases read TGCGCCAGCAGCGGGACAGGGCCGGGGAACACTGAAGCTTTCTTT. Translated, it gives CASSGTGPGNTEAFF.